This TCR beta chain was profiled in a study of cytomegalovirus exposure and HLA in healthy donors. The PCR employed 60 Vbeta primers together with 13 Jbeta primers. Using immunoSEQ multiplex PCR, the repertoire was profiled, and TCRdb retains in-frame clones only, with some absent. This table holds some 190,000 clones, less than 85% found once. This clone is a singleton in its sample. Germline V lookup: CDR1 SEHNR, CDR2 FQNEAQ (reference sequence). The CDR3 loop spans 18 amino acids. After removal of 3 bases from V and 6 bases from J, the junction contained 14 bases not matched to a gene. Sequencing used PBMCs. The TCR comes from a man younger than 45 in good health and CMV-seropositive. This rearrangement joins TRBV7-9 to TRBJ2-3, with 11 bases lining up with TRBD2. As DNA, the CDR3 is TGTGCCAGCAGCTTCCCTTTACACCCGGGACTAGCGGCTGATACGCAGTATTTT. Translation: CASSFPLHPGLAADTQYF.